These 5 T cell receptor beta chains originate from one sample sequenced in a study of regulatory T cells in long-lasting Graves disease. The time point: newly diagnosed GD, antithyroid drugs for less than 3 months. Extracted PBMC RNA gave rise to the TCR library. Sequencing libraries for TCR beta were prepared with iRepertoire HTBI primers and Arm-PCR of CDR3 regions. TCRdb analysed the multiplex PCR reads with MiXCR anew, one entry per CDR3 protein. The repertoire has 350,000 to 500,000 distinct CDR3 sequences, 14% of them found once; the top ten carry approximately 15%. This same sample was also taken into another study, of T cells in Graves' hyperthyroidism and ophthalmopathy.

The material was peripheral blood mononuclear cells (PBMCs), obtained at new diagnosis, from a patient treated with antithyroid drugs. The receptors come from a woman aged 50 to 60 with Graves disease.

This clonotype showed up many times. The gene calls are TRBV11-2 and TRBJ2-1; D not certain. The V end lost 4 bases, the J end lost 0 bases, and 10 bases lay between the germline ends. The CDR3 consists of 15 residues. Germline assignment: CDR1 SGHAT and CDR2 FQNNGV. In nucleotides, the CDR3 is TGTGCCAGCAGCTACTCTAGGCGCTCCTACAATGAGCAGTTCTTC. It codes for CASSYSRRSYNEQFF.

This clonotype was observed at least ten times. The chain uses TRBV28 and TRBJ1-4; 9 nucleotides match TRBD1. Germline CDR1 is MDHEN and CDR2 is SYDVKM. V shed 7 bases, J shed 8 bases, and the junction held 8 bases outside the gene matches. The CDR3 covers 14 residues. The CDR3 DNA reads TGTGCCAGCACCCCCGGTACAGGGGGCGAAAAACTGTTTTTT. This codes for CASTPGTGGEKLFF.

The genes are TRBV9 and TRBJ2-1, with D possibly being TRBD2 (5 bases). The CDR3 is made up of 17 amino acids. Germline V gene sequence: CDR1 SGDLS, CDR2 YYNGEE. V shed 4 bases and J shed 1 base, with 18 bases lying between them. The CDR3 region is CASSPKEGFKSYNEQFF. CDR3 nucleotide sequence: TGTGCCAGCAGCCCCAAAGAGGGATTTAAATCCTACAATGAGCAGTTCTTC. The full variable domain, completed using reference TRBV9 and TRBJ2-1, is DSGVTQTPKHLITATGQRVTLRCSPRSGDLSVYWYQQSLDQGLQFLIQYYNGEERAKGNILERFSAQQFPDLHSELNLSSLELGDSALYFCASSPKEGFKSYNEQFFGPGTRLTVL.

This clonotype occurred many times. CDR3 in amino acids: CASSFTSGPYNEQFF. DNA for the CDR3: TGTGCCAGCAGCTTCACTAGCGGGCCCTACAATGAGCAGTTCTTC. The V and J genes are TRBV11-2 and TRBJ2-1; 9 bases are shared with TRBD2. Germline values: CDR1 SGHAT, CDR2 FQNNGV. J gave up 2 bases and V 3 bases, and 2 bases lay outside the gene matches. The CDR3 totals 15 residues.

With regard to this clonotype: This may arise from a read error, as a much more abundant clone is one base away. The rearrangement uses TRBV28 and TRBJ2-7; D unclear. V was pared by 11 bases and J by 2 bases, with 13 bases between. The V gene's germline CDR1 is MDHEN and CDR2 SYDVKM. The CDR3 spans 12 residues. The CDR3, as DNA: TGTGCCTGGAGTATAGCAGCCTACGAGCAGTACTTC. Protein sequence: CAWSIAAYEQYF.